The 26 T cell receptor beta chains below were found in one sample sequenced in a study of blood T cells in healthy people across ages. Through a sample-barcoded 5' primer and a J-beta primer mix, a second PCR was run for roughly 7 to 11 cycles. Each CDR3 protein gets one entry after TCRdb re-called the 5' RACE reads with MiXCR. The repertoire holds 800,000 to 950,000 distinct CDR3 sequences, with about 36% as singletons. Sequencing was done on a sample of blood. Source of these receptors: a man between 18 and 29 years old in good health.

This clonotype was observed a handful of times. The chain joins TRBV4-3 to TRBJ1-5, with D possibly being TRBD1 (5 bases). Deletions cut 1 base from V and 5 bases from J, with 12 bases between. The germline gives CDR1 LGHNA, CDR2 YSLEER. The CDR3 totals 15 residues. The CDR3 loop is CASSQGGLGYQPQHF. The CDR3 DNA reads TGCGCCAGCAGCCAAGGGGGGTTAGGGTATCAGCCCCAGCATTTT.

This clonotype has more than one count but fewer than ten. V and J are TRBV6-6 and TRBJ1-2, with TRBD1 as a possible D gene (6 bases). Germline loops: CDR1 MNHNY, CDR2 SVGAGI (reference sequence). The CDR3 length is 15 residues. V lost 10 bases, J lost 4 bases, and 22 bases lay in between. CDR3 DNA: TGTGCCACCTCGAGGAGGGGGGCGCTTGGCTATGGCTACACCTTC. Protein sequence: CATSRRGALGYGYTF.

The chain couples TRBV20-1 to TRBJ2-2; D tentatively reads TRBD1 or TRBD2 (6 bases each). Trimming cost V 6 bases and J 6 bases, with 20 bases left between them. This CDR3 spans 15 amino acids. In germline, CDR1 is DFQATT, CDR2 SNEGSKA (reference sequence). The CDR3 loop is CSARRTGAWAGELFF. The CDR3 DNA reads TGCAGTGCCCGAAGGACGGGGGCGTGGGCCGGGGAGCTGTTTTTT.

This clonotype was observed a few times. The J gene is TRBJ1-1, the V gene TRBV11-1; TRBD1 might be the D (6 bases). The CDR3 has 16 residues. The germline CDR1 and CDR2 sequences are SGHAT and FQDESV (reference sequence). Trimming shortened V by 2 bases and J by 3 bases, and 16 bases separated the two germline ends. DNA for the CDR3: TGTGCCAGCAGCTTACTGGCAGGGGTAGGGGACACTGAAGCTTTCTTT. Amino acid sequence: CASSLLAGVGDTEAFF.

This clonotype was detected ten times or more. The rearrangement links TRBV20-1 to TRBJ2-5; TRBD2 matches 12 bases. The CDR3 totals 16 residues. CDR1 and CDR2 (germline): DFQATT, SNEGSKA (reference sequence). The V gene end was trimmed by 3 bases and the J gene end by 3 bases; junction bases not matched to a gene: 8. The CDR3 here is CSASPTSGGKKETQYF. CDR3 nucleotide sequence: TGCAGTGCTAGTCCAACTAGCGGGGGGAAGAAAGAGACCCAGTACTTC.

This clonotype was observed a handful of times. The chain is built from TRBV6-5 and TRBJ2-2; 8 nucleotides align to TRBD1. The CDR3 extends over 14 amino acids. Germline V gene lookup returns CDR1 MNHEY and CDR2 SVGAGI. V lost 2 bases to trimming and J lost 6 bases; unmatched junction nucleotides: 2. The CDR3 protein is CASSYGQGPGELFF. In DNA, the CDR3 is TGTGCCAGCAGTTACGGACAGGGTCCCGGGGAGCTGTTTTTT.

This chain links TRBV4-3 with TRBJ1-4; 7 bases fit TRBD1. Germline V gene data show CDR1 as LGHNA and CDR2 as YSLEER. V lost 0 bases to trimming and J lost 7 bases; unmatched junction nucleotides: 8. The CDR3 sequence is 16 residues long. The CDR3 coding sequence is TGCGCCAGCAGCCAAGAAGTTGGCCAGGGGGGTGAAAAACTGTTTTTT. Translating it yields CASSQEVGQGGEKLFF.

CDR3 coding DNA: TGTGCCAGCAGGACGGGCATCCTATTGAATCAGCCCCAGCATTTT. As protein: CASRTGILLNQPQHF. The chain joins TRBV6-2 or TRBV6-3 to TRBJ1-5; D unresolved. Germline values: CDR1 MNHEY, CDR2 SVGEGT. The CDR3 consists of 15 residues. V was trimmed by 6 bases and J by 4 bases, leaving 16 bases between them.

This rearrangement joins TRBV5-1 to TRBJ2-7; the match to TRBD2 covers 8 bases. The CDR3 extends over 16 amino acids. The V gene's germline CDR1 is SGHRS and CDR2 YFSETQ. The ends lost 4 bases at V and 0 bases at J; junction bases unmatched: 9. CDR3 region: CASSPGGSSVSYEQYF. The CDR3 DNA reads TGCGCCAGCAGCCCGGGAGGGTCATCGGTCTCCTACGAGCAGTACTTC.

This clonotype has just a few counts. The J gene is TRBJ2-2, the V gene TRBV4-1; 9 bases align to TRBD2. This CDR3 is built from 17 residues. In germline, CDR1 is MGHRA, CDR2 YSYEKL. The junction had 9 bases not matched to a gene; V was cut back by 3 bases and J by 4 bases. The CDR3 nucleotides read TGCGCCAGCAGCCACCCCGGTAGCGGGGGTGGCACCGGGGAGCTGTTTTTT. Encoded protein: CASSHPGSGGGTGELFF.

This clonotype was found many times. This chain's CDR3 is CSARDLRLSETQYF. The CDR3 DNA reads TGCAGTGCTAGAGATTTGAGGCTGTCGGAGACCCAGTACTTC. The chain recombines TRBV20-1 with TRBJ2-5; D remains ambiguous. V was clipped by 0 bases and J by 5 bases, with 13 bases between them. The CDR3 has 14 amino acids. Germline V lookup: CDR1 DFQATT, CDR2 SNEGSKA (reference sequence).

This sequence joins TRBV12-3 or TRBV12-4 and TRBJ1-1; the D gene is possibly TRBD1 (6 bases). The V end was cut by 1 base, the J end by 5 bases, with 11 bases between. CDR3 length: 14 amino acids. The CDR3 is CASSLDTGWTEAFF. Written as DNA, the CDR3 is TGTGCCAGCAGTTTAGATACAGGGTGGACTGAAGCTTTCTTT.

The sample holds a few counts of this clonotype. The chain is built from TRBV4-3 and TRBJ1-6, with D possibly being TRBD1 (6 bases). V gave up 1 base and J gave up 10 bases, with 11 bases separating them. This CDR3 is 14 amino acids long. Germline loops: CDR1 LGHNA, CDR2 YSLEER. The CDR3, as DNA: TGCGCCAGCAGCCAAGGGGGGCAAGGATCACCCCTCCACTTT. This encodes CASSQGGQGSPLHF.

The chain links TRBV6-2 or TRBV6-3 to TRBJ1-2; D gene uncertain. The CDR3 is 12 residues long. The V end lost 5 bases, the J end lost 4 bases, and 8 bases lay between the germline ends. Per germline, CDR1 MNHEY and CDR2 SVGEGT. CDR3 bases: TGTGCCAGCAGTCCCGTACGCTATGGCTACACCTTC. Its translation is CASSPVRYGYTF.

The chain carries TRBV20-1 and TRBJ2-7; 8 bases are a match to TRBD1. J gave up 7 bases and V 0 bases, and 11 bases lay outside the gene matches. The CDR3 length is 15 residues. Germline loops: CDR1 DFQATT, CDR2 SNEGSKA (reference sequence). The CDR3 sequence is CSARDGTGTYNEQYF. In nucleotides, the CDR3 is TGCAGTGCTAGAGACGGGACAGGAACCTACAATGAGCAGTACTTC.

This clonotype has a count of ten or more. This chain joins TRBV6-6 and TRBJ1-2; 7 nucleotides line up with TRBD1. In germline, CDR1 is MNHNY, CDR2 SVGAGI (reference sequence). This CDR3 contains 13 residues. The V gene end was trimmed by 6 bases and the J gene end by 13 bases; junction bases not matched to a gene: 14. DNA for the CDR3: TGTGCCAGCAGCCATATCGGACAGGAAGACTCCACCTTC. It specifies CASSHIGQEDSTF.

The rearrangement links TRBV5-1 to TRBJ2-3; 7 bases line up with TRBD2. The CDR3 totals 16 residues. V shed 0 bases, J shed 2 bases, and the junction held 6 bases outside the gene matches. Germline lookup yields CDR1 SGHRS and CDR2 YFSETQ. The CDR3 here is CASSLVRGDFTDTQYF. The CDR3 DNA follows: TGCGCCAGCAGCTTGGTCCGGGGGGATTTCACAGATACGCAGTATTTT. The full variable domain, in which reference TRBV5-1 and TRBJ2-3 provide the parts outside the CDR3, is KAGVTQTPRYLIKTRGQQVTLSCSPISGHRSVSWYQQTPGQGLQFLFEYFSETQRNKGNFPGRFSGRQFSNSRSEMNVSTLELGDSALYLCASSLVRGDFTDTQYFGPGTRLTVL.

V and J are TRBV29-1 and TRBJ2-3, with D unclear. Trimming took off 1 base at V and 2 bases at J, with 7 bases between the two ends. Germline CDR1 is SQVTM and CDR2 is ANQGSEA. The CDR3 has 13 residues. CDR3 protein: CSVEAAFTDTQYF. The CDR3, as DNA: TGCAGCGTTGAAGCGGCGTTCACAGATACGCAGTATTTT.

This clonotype was picked up a small number of times. The chain uses TRBV6-5 and TRBJ2-7, with D uncertain. Germline V lookup: CDR1 MNHEY, CDR2 SVGAGI. The CDR3 loop spans 14 amino acids. The V end lost 6 bases, the J end lost 5 bases, and 17 bases lay between the germline ends. In DNA form, the CDR3 reads TGTGCCAGCAGCGCTCCGGCCCTACCCCACGAGCAGTACTTC. This translates into CASSAPALPHEQYF.

This clonotype occurred many times. The rearrangement uses TRBV4-1 and TRBJ2-1, with TRBD1 matching 7 bases. Germline V lookup: CDR1 MGHRA, CDR2 YSYEKL. The CDR3 is made up of 12 amino acids. The junction had 2 bases not matched to a gene; V was cut back by 5 bases and J by 7 bases. CDR3 residues: CASSTQGNEQFF. CDR3 DNA: TGCGCCAGCAGCACACAGGGGAATGAGCAGTTCTTC.

This sequence joins TRBV7-2 and TRBJ2-1; D is perhaps TRBD2 (5 bases). Germline assignment: CDR1 SGHTA and CDR2 FQGNSA. This CDR3 spans 12 amino acids. Between the trimmed V and J ends, which lost 7 bases and 9 bases, there was a span of 13 bases. The CDR3 reads CASTINGGEQFF. The CDR3 coding sequence is TGTGCCAGCACCATCAACGGAGGTGAGCAGTTCTTC.

The chain couples TRBV27 to TRBJ2-5, with TRBD2 matching 12 bases. Germline trimming cut 3 bases from V and 4 bases from J; bases unmatched to any gene: 3. The length of the CDR3 is 15 residues. The germline gives CDR1 MNHEY, CDR2 SMNVEV (reference sequence). CDR3 loop: CASSFRLAGVETQYF. CDR3 DNA: TGTGCCAGCAGTTTCCGACTAGCGGGGGTAGAGACCCAGTACTTC.

The chain joins TRBV30 to TRBJ2-1, with D tentatively TRBD2 (5 bases). Germline V gene lookup returns CDR1 GTSNPN and CDR2 SVGIG (reference sequence). The length of the CDR3 is 16 residues. V lost 3 bases, J lost 3 bases, and 18 bases lay in between. The CDR3 nucleotides read TGTGCCTGGAGGCCCTCTAGCTCTGGTTACTACAATGAGCAGTTCTTC. Amino acid sequence: CAWRPSSSGYYNEQFF.

This clonotype occurred many times. J is TRBJ1-2 and V is TRBV7-9; TRBD1 might be the D (6 bases). From germline, CDR1 is SEHNR and CDR2 FQNEAQ (reference sequence). V lost 0 bases and J 2 bases, leaving 7 bases between the germline ends. The CDR3 has 14 residues. CDR3 bases: TGTGCCAGCAGCTTAGCGGACAGAAACTATGGCTACACCTTC. The encoded protein is CASSLADRNYGYTF. The complete variable domain, with remaining parts taken from reference TRBV7-9 and TRBJ1-2, reads DTGVSQNPRHKITKRGQNVTFRCDPISEHNRLYWYRQTLGQGPEFLTYFQNEAQLEKSRLLSDRFSAERPKGSFSTLEIQRTEQGDSAMYLCASSLADRNYGYTFGSGTRLTVV.

In DNA, the CDR3 is TGTGCCATCAGTGAGCCGACTAGCGGGGGCGTGGAGGCCCAGTACTTC. Its protein product is CAISEPTSGGVEAQYF. The chain has TRBV10-3 and TRBJ2-5; 12 bases align to TRBD2. The CDR3 extends over 16 amino acids. Germline V gene data show CDR1 as ENHRY and CDR2 as SYGVKD. V was clipped by 2 bases and J by 9 bases; unmatched bases: 10.

The chain has TRBV6-2 or TRBV6-3 and TRBJ2-3; D possibly corresponds to TRBD2 (7 bases). V dropped 7 bases and J dropped 4 bases, with 21 bases sitting between them. The CDR3 extends over 16 amino acids. Germline lookup yields CDR1 MNHEY and CDR2 SVGEGT. Here the CDR3 reads CASINWGGAKADTQYF. For the CDR3, the DNA is TGTGCCAGCATTAACTGGGGGGGGGCCAAGGCAGATACGCAGTATTTT.